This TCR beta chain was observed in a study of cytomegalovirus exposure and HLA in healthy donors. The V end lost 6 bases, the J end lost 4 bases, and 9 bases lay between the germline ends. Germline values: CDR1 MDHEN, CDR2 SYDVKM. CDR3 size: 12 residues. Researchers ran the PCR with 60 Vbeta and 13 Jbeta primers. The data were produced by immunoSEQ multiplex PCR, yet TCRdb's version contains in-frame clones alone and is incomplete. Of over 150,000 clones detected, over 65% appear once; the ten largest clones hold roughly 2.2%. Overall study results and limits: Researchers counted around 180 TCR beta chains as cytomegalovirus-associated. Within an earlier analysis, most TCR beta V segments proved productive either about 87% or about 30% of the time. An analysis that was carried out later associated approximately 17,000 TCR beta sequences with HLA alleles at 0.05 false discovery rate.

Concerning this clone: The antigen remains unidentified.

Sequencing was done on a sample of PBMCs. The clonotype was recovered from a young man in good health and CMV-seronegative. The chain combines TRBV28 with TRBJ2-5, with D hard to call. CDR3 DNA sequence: TGTGCCAGCAGACCCCCGGGAGAGACCCAGTACTTC. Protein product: CASRPPGETQYF.